Presented here are 26 T cell receptor beta chains from one specimen sequenced in a study of T-cell memory formation after mild COVID-19. From the 5' RACE reads, TCRdb called clonotypes with MiXCR, one entry per CDR3 protein. The profile shows some 150,000 distinct CDR3 sequences, 6% to 7% of them singletons. The sequenced material came from PBMCs or a T cell subset sorted from them (not recorded which). The receptors come from an adult woman who had mild COVID-19 (a few samples of this study predate the infection). Cell type and time point are not known.

This clonotype was seen more than once but under ten times. This rearrangement joins TRBV11-2 to TRBJ2-5; 9 nucleotides agree with TRBD2. V was pared by 2 bases and J by 6 bases, with 16 bases of the junction left unmatched. CDR1 is SGHAT and CDR2 is FQNNGV in the germline V gene. This CDR3 is 18 amino acids long. The CDR3 DNA reads as TGTGCCAGCAGCTTATTAATGGGGAAAGCGGGGGGCCGTAAGACCCAGTACTTC. Its translation is CASSLLMGKAGGRKTQYF.

V and J are TRBV30 and TRBJ2-7, with a possible D match to TRBD1 (6 bases). CDR1 is GTSNPN and CDR2 is SVGIG in the germline V gene (reference sequence). The CDR3 length is 11 residues. V lost 2 bases, J lost 6 bases, and 8 bases lay in between. For the CDR3, the DNA is TGTGCCTGGAGTCCAGGGGTCGAGCAGTACTTC. Translation: CAWSPGVEQYF.

V usage is TRBV3-1 and J usage is TRBJ2-2, with TRBD2 matching 11 bases. This CDR3 comprises 15 residues. Trimming took 3 bases from V and 13 from J; bases not matched to a gene: 10. The germline CDR1 and CDR2 sequences are LGHDT and YNNKEL (reference sequence). CDR3 nucleotide sequence: TGTGCCAGCAGCCAGGGGAGGACTAGCGGGCTGCGGCTGTTTTTT. Translated: CASSQGRTSGLRLFF.

Ten or more counts support this clonotype. V gene TRBV6-2 or TRBV6-3 combines with J gene TRBJ2-5; D perhaps matches TRBD2 (5 bases). The V end was cut by 4 bases, the J end by 5 bases, with 20 bases between. Germline V gives CDR1 MNHEY, CDR2 SVGEGT. CDR3 length: 16 residues. In nucleotides, the CDR3 is TGTGCCAGCAGTTTACGCAGCGGACGGTCGCGGGAGACCCAGTACTTC. Its translation is CASSLRSGRSRETQYF.

This clonotype has more than one count but fewer than ten. The J gene is TRBJ1-1, the V gene TRBV3-1, with 7 positions matching TRBD1. Looked up from germline, CDR1 is LGHDT and CDR2 is YNNKEL (reference sequence). The J segment lost 7 bases and the V segment lost 1 base, leaving 6 bases of the junction unmatched. The CDR3 totals 14 residues. Here the CDR3 reads CASSQVTGQLEAFF. The CDR3 DNA follows: TGTGCCAGCAGCCAAGTCACGGGACAGCTTGAAGCTTTCTTT. Looking up the rest from reference TRBV3-1 and TRBJ1-1 gives the full variable domain: DTAVSQTPKYLVTQMGNDKSIKCEQNLGHDTMYWYKQDSKKFLKIMFSYNNKELIINETVPNRFSPKSPDKAHLNLHINSLELGDSAVYFCASSQVTGQLEAFFGQGTRLTVV.

This clonotype has a handful of counts. The V gene is TRBV15, the J gene TRBJ2-1; D remains ambiguous. Germline lookup yields CDR1 LNHNV and CDR2 YYDKDF (reference sequence). Trimming stripped 3 bases from V and 9 bases from J, with 21 bases between. CDR3 size: 16 residues. As DNA, the CDR3 is TGTGCCACCAGCAGGGGTACGACGAACGTGAACGGTGAGCAGTTCTTC. It yields the protein CATSRGTTNVNGEQFF.

This clonotype has only a few counts. The chain employs TRBV2 and TRBJ1-2; D is unresolved. The CDR3 spans 13 residues. Germline V CDR1 and CDR2: SNHLY, FYNNEI. The V end lost 8 bases, the J end lost 1 base, and 11 bases lay between the germline ends. The CDR3 DNA reads as TGTGCCAGCCTTCGGACCGGTAACTATGGCTACACCTTC. Residues: CASLRTGNYGYTF.

This clonotype was picked up a small number of times. V and J are TRBV9 and TRBJ2-3; D unclear. V lost 0 bases to trimming and J lost 4 bases, with 6 bases between them. The CDR3 is made up of 13 amino acids. Germline CDR1 SGDLS, CDR2 YYNGEE. CDR3 bases: TGTGCCAGCAGCGTAGGCTCTCCAGATACGCAGTATTTT. Protein product: CASSVGSPDTQYF.

Many counts were recorded for this clonotype. The chain carries TRBV4-1 and TRBJ2-1, with TRBD1 identical over 11 bases. V shed 4 bases, J shed 5 bases, and the junction held 7 bases outside the gene matches. The CDR3 covers 16 residues. CDR1 and CDR2 (germline): MGHRA, YSYEKL. The CDR3 loop is CASSLDRDRGNNEQFF. DNA for the CDR3: TGCGCCAGCAGCCTTGACCGGGACAGGGGGAACAATGAGCAGTTCTTC.

The genes are TRBV12-3 or TRBV12-4 and TRBJ1-5, with D unresolved. This CDR3 contains 14 residues. The V gene lost 5 bases and the J gene lost 2 bases, with 10 bases spanning the gap. The CDR3 nucleotides read TGTGCCAGCAGTGCCCTTATAGGCAATCAGCCCCAGCATTTT. Its translation is CASSALIGNQPQHF.

This clonotype was observed a few times. The chain recombines TRBV4-1 with TRBJ1-2; 10 bases are a match to TRBD1. CDR1 and CDR2 from the germline V gene are MGHRA and YSYEKL. V was pared by 1 base and J by 7 bases, with 6 bases of the junction left unmatched. The CDR3 is 15 amino acids. The CDR3 nucleotides are TGCGCCAGCAGCCAAGCTCACCGGGACAGGGGTGGCTACACCTTC. It codes for CASSQAHRDRGGYTF.

This clonotype showed up many times. The rearrangement links TRBV20-1 to TRBJ2-2, with TRBD1 matching over 8 bases. The CDR3 loop spans 17 amino acids. Germline-derived CDR1 and CDR2 are DFQATT and SNEGSKA (reference sequence). V shed 4 bases and J 4 bases; nucleotides not matched to a gene: 14. CDR3 region: CSAIRPNRGAGTGELFF. Written as DNA, the CDR3 is TGCAGTGCTATACGACCAAACAGGGGGGCGGGCACCGGGGAGCTGTTTTTT.

V gene TRBV29-1 combines with J gene TRBJ2-7; D might be TRBD1 (6 bases). From germline, CDR1 is SQVTM and CDR2 ANQGSEA. Trimming stripped 1 base from V and 0 bases from J, with 7 bases between. This CDR3 has 13 residues. CDR3 protein: CSVEGTASYEQYF. CDR3 sequence (DNA): TGCAGCGTTGAAGGGACAGCCTCCTACGAGCAGTACTTC.

About this clonotype itself: A read error may produce the germline difference seen at one junction end. This chain connects TRBV7-7 to TRBJ2-5, with unresolved D. This CDR3 has 13 residues. Germline V gene sequence: CDR1 SSHAT, CDR2 FNYEAQ (reference sequence). As DNA, the CDR3 is TGTGCTAGCAGCCCCAAAACGGAAGAGACCCAGTACTTC. Its translation: CASSPKTEETQYF.

This clonotype was recorded at least ten times. V is TRBV12-3 or TRBV12-4 and J is TRBJ1-2; 8 bases agree with TRBD1. This CDR3 comprises 14 residues. The ends lost 5 bases at V and 2 bases at J; junction bases unmatched: 4. This CDR3 is CASSRRTGNYGYTF. The CDR3 coding sequence is TGTGCCAGCAGTCGTAGGACAGGGAACTATGGCTACACCTTC.

This clonotype was found a few times. The genes are TRBV5-4 and TRBJ2-3, with D perhaps assigned TRBD1 or TRBD2 (5 bases each). This CDR3 region has 13 residues. With 4 bases removed from V and 5 bases from J, the gap between germline ends came to 11 bases. Germline V gives CDR1 SGHNT, CDR2 YYREEE (reference sequence). The CDR3 protein is CASSGEQGDTQYF. The DNA of the CDR3 is TGTGCCAGCAGCGGGGAGCAGGGAGATACGCAGTATTTT.

This clonotype was observed at least ten times. V usage is TRBV7-2 and J usage is TRBJ2-3; unclear D gene. CDR3 length equals 13 residues. Per the germline V gene, CDR1 is SGHTA and CDR2 is FQGNSA. With 6 bases removed from V and 7 bases from J, the gap between germline ends came to 14 bases. The CDR3 loop is CASSEKGKHTQYF. Written as DNA, the CDR3 is TGTGCCAGCAGTGAAAAGGGCAAACATACGCAGTATTTT.

In its sample, this clonotype was seen a few times. The V and J genes are TRBV12-3 or TRBV12-4 and TRBJ2-3, with 10 positions matching TRBD2. V lost 3 bases to trimming and J lost 2 bases; unmatched junction nucleotides: 5. This CDR3 contains 16 residues. The DNA of the CDR3 is TGTGCCAGCAGTTTCGGCAGCGGGAGGGCCACAGATACGCAGTATTTT. Translated, it gives CASSFGSGRATDTQYF.

The rearrangement uses TRBV5-1 and TRBJ2-1; D might be TRBD1 or TRBD2, each matching 5 bases. The CDR3 loop spans 12 amino acids. V shed 7 bases and J shed 9 bases, with 14 bases lying between them. Germline CDR1 and CDR2: SGHRS and YFSETQ. This CDR3 reads CASRVGTAEQFF. In DNA, the CDR3 is TGCGCCAGCCGGGTGGGGACGGCTGAGCAGTTCTTC.

This clonotype was detected many times. The J gene is TRBJ1-1, the V gene TRBV3-1; unclear D gene. V lost 4 bases and J 4 bases, leaving 22 bases between the germline ends. CDR1 is LGHDT, CDR2 YNNKEL, per germline (reference sequence). The CDR3 length is 17 residues. CDR3 in DNA: TGTGCCAGCAGCCCTGGGTCATTAACCGGTCGGGGCACTGAAGCTTTCTTT. Amino acid sequence: CASSPGSLTGRGTEAFF.

To note about this clonotype: A clone one base away is much larger, so this may be a read error. The chain employs TRBV7-3 and TRBJ2-1; TRBD2 agrees at 16 bases. Germline V gives CDR1 SGHTA, CDR2 FQGTGA. The ends lost 5 bases at V and 15 bases at J; junction bases unmatched: 7. CDR3 length equals 14 residues. The CDR3 here is CASSTGLAGGVVFF. The DNA for the CDR3 is TGTGCCAGCAGCACGGGACTAGCGGGAGGGGTGGTGTTCTTC.

The sample holds a few counts of this clonotype. The chain links TRBV4-2 to TRBJ2-3, with 7 bases that match TRBD1. The junction had 8 bases not matched to a gene; V was cut back by 4 bases and J by 1 base. Germline V gene data show CDR1 as LGHNA and CDR2 as YNFKEQ. This CDR3 spans 16 amino acids. The CDR3 coding sequence is TGTGCCAGCAGCCCCGACGGGCAGGGGGGCACAGATACGCAGTATTTT. Amino acids: CASSPDGQGGTDTQYF.

This clonotype appeared many times. This chain links TRBV12-3 or TRBV12-4 with TRBJ1-1; the D gene is possibly TRBD1 (6 bases). Trimming left V 3 bases short and J 0 bases short, with 8 bases between. The CDR3 is made up of 14 amino acids. CDR3 bases: TGTGCCAGCAGTTTCCAGGGGATGAACACTGAAGCTTTCTTT. Translated, it gives CASSFQGMNTEAFF.

This clonotype was observed at least ten times. The V and J genes are TRBV12-3 or TRBV12-4 and TRBJ2-3, with a tentative D call TRBD2 (5 bases). The V end lost 5 bases, the J end lost 2 bases, and 17 bases lay between the germline ends. The CDR3 extends over 16 amino acids. The CDR3 DNA sequence: TGTGCCAGCAGTCCCGTAGCGCGGCAGAACACAGATACGCAGTATTTT. Its translation: CASSPVARQNTDTQYF.

In its sample, this clonotype was seen a few times. The rearrangement joins TRBV4-1 to TRBJ1-1; D not certain. The V end was cut by 5 bases, the J end by 0 bases, with 19 bases between. Germline loops: CDR1 MGHRA, CDR2 YSYEKL. CDR3 length: 17 amino acids. CDR3 protein: CASSSFSQKRLNTEAFF. The CDR3 nucleotides read TGCGCCAGCAGCTCATTCAGCCAGAAAAGGCTGAACACTGAAGCTTTCTTT.

This clonotype was counted only a few times. The rearrangement joins TRBV5-5 to TRBJ1-2, with D possibly TRBD1 on 6 matching bases. V lost 4 bases and J 8 bases, leaving 18 bases between the germline ends. Germline CDR1 and CDR2: SGHKS and YYEKEE (reference sequence). CDR3 length: 14 residues. The CDR3 DNA sequence: TGTGCCAGCAGCGCTGACCCGGTCGGGGGCGGCTACACCTTC. Translated: CASSADPVGGGYTF.